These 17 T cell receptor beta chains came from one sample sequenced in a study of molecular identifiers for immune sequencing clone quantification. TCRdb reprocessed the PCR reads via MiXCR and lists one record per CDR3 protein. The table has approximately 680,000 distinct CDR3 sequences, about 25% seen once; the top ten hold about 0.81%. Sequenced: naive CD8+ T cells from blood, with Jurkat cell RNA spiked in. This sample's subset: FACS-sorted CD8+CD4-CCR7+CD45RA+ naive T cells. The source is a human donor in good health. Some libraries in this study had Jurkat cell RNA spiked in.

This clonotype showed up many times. This CDR3 reads CASSYRETYQETQYF. The CDR3 DNA reads TGTGCCAGCAGTTACAGGGAGACGTACCAAGAGACCCAGTACTTC. J is TRBJ2-5 and V is TRBV12-3 or TRBV12-4, with a tentative D call TRBD1 (6 bases). The CDR3 has 15 residues. The germline V and J ends were trimmed by 4 bases and 0 bases, with 12 bases remaining between them.

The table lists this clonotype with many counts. CDR3 residues: CASSETSVEQYF. The CDR3 DNA reads TGTGCCAGCAGCGAGACCTCTGTCGAGCAGTACTTC. V usage is TRBV7-2 and J usage is TRBJ2-7; D gene ambiguous. Germline V gives CDR1 SGHTA, CDR2 FQGNSA. Deletions cut 5 bases from V and 6 bases from J, with 11 bases between. The CDR3 runs 12 residues.

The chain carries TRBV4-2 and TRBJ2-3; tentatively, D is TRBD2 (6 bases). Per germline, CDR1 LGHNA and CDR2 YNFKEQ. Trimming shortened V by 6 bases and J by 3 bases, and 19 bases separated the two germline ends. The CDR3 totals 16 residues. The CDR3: CASRFNPGVGTDTQYF. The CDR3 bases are TGTGCCAGCAGGTTCAATCCGGGAGTGGGTACAGATACGCAGTATTTT.

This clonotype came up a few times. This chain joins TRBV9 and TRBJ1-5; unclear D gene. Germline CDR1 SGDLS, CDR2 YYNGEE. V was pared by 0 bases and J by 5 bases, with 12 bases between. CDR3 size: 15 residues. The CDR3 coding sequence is TGTGCCAGCAGCGTAGAAGGTCTGTGGGATCAGCCCCAGCATTTT. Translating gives CASSVEGLWDQPQHF.

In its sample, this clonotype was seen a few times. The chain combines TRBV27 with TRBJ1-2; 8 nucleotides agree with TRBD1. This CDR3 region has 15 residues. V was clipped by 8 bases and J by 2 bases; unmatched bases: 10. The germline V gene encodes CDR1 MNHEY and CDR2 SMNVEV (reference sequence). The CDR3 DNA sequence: TGTGCCAGCCGAGAGGATCAGGGGGCGAACTATGGCTACACCTTC. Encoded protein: CASREDQGANYGYTF.

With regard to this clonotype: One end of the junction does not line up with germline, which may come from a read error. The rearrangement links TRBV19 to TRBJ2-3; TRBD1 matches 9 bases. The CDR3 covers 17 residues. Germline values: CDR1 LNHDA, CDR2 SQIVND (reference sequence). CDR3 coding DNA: TGTGCCAGTAGAGAGAGCACTGGGACAGGGAACATAGATACGCAGTGTTTT. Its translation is CASRESTGTGNIDTQCF.

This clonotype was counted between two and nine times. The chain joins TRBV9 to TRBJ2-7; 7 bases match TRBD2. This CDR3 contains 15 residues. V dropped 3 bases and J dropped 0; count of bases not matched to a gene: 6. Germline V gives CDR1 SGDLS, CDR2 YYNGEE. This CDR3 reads CASSESAGSSYEQYF. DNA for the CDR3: TGTGCCAGCAGCGAATCAGCGGGAAGCTCCTACGAGCAGTACTTC. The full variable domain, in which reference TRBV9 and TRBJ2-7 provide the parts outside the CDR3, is DSGVTQTPKHLITATGQRVTLRCSPRSGDLSVYWYQQSLDQGLQFLIQYYNGEERAKGNILERFSAQQFPDLHSELNLSSLELGDSALYFCASSESAGSSYEQYFGPGTRLTVT.

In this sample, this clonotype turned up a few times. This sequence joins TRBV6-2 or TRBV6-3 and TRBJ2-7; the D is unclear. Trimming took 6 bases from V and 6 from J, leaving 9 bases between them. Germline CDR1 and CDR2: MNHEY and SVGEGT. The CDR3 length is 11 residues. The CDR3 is CASRLTTEQYF. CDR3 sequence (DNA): TGTGCCAGCAGACTCACTACCGAGCAGTACTTC.

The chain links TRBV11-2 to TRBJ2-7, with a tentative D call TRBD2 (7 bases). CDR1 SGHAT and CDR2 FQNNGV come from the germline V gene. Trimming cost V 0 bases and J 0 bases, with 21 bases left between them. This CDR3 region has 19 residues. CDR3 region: CASSLDRGAGISPSYEQYF. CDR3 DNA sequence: TGTGCCAGCAGCTTAGATCGGGGGGCAGGCATTTCCCCCTCCTACGAGCAGTACTTC. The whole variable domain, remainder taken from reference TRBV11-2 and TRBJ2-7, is EAGVAQSPRYKIIEKRQSVAFWCNPISGHATLYWYQQILGQGPKLLIQFQNNGVVDDSQLPKDRFSAERLKGVDSTLKIQPAKLEDSAVYLCASSLDRGAGISPSYEQYFGPGTRLTVT.

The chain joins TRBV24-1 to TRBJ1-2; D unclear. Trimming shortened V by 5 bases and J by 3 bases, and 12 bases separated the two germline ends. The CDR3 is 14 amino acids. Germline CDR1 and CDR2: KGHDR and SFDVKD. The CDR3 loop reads CATSAADLYYGYTF. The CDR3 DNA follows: TGTGCCACCAGTGCTGCAGACCTATACTATGGCTACACCTTC.

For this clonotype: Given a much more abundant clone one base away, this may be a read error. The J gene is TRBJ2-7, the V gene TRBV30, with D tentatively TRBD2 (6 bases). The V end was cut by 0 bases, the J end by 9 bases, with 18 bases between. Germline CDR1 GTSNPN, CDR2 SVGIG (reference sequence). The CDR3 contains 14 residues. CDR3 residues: CAWSVGGKGDAQYF. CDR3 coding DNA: TGTGCCTGGAGTGTCGGCGGGAAAGGGGACGCGCAGTACTTC.

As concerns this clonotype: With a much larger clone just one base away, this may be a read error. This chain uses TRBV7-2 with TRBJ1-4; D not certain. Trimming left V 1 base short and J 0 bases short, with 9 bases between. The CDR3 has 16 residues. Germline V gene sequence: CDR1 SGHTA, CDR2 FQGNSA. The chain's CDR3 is CASSLEAGTTNEKLFF. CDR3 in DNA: TGTGCCAGCAGCTTAGAAGCCGGAACAACTAATGAAAAACTGTTTTTT.

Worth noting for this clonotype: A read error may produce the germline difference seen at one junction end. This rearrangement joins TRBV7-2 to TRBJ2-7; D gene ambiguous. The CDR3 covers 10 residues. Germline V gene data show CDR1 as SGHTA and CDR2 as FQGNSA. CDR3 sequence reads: CASRGYAQYF. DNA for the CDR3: TGTGCCAGCCGCGGCTACGCGCAGTACTTC.

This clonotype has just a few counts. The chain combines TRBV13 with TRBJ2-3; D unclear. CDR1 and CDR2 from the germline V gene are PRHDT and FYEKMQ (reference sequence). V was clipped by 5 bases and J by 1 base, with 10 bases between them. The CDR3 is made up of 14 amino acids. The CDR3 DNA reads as TGTGCCAGCAGCCGCGCCCGGGGCACAGATACGCAGTATTTT. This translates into CASSRARGTDTQYF. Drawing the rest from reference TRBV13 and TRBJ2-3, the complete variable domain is AAGVIQSPRHLIKEKRETATLKCYPIPRHDTVYWYQQGPGQDPQFLISFYEKMQSDKGSIPDRFSAQQFSDYHSELNMSSLELGDSALYFCASSRARGTDTQYFGPGTRLTVL.

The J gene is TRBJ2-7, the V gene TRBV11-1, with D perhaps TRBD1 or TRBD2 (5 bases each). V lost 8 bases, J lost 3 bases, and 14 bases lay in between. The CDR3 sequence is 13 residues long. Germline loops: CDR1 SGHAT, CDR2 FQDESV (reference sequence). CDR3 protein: CASGHGTFYEQYF. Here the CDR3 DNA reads TGTGCCAGCGGCCACGGGACCTTCTACGAGCAGTACTTC. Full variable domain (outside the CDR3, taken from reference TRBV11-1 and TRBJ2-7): EAEVAQSPRYKITEKSQAVAFWCDPISGHATLYWYRQILGQGPELLVQFQDESVVDDSQLPKDRFSAERLKGVDSTLKIQPAELGDSAMYLCASGHGTFYEQYFGPGTRLTVT.

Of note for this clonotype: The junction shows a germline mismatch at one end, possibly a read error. This chain's CDR3 is CASSISGPHTGTSGIEQFF. The DNA of the CDR3 is TGTGCTAGCAGCATATCAGGACCGCACACCGGGACTAGCGGGATTGAGCAGTTCTTC. The genes are TRBV7-7 and TRBJ2-1; 13 bases fit TRBD2. Germline V gene data show CDR1 as SSHAT and CDR2 as FNYEAQ (reference sequence). The CDR3 totals 19 residues. Combining the CDR3 with reference TRBV7-7 and TRBJ2-1 gives the whole variable domain GAGVSQSPRYKVTKRGQDVTLRCDPISSHATLYWYQQALGQGPEFLTYFNYEAQPDKSGLPSDRFSAERPEGSISTLTIQRTEQRDSAMYRCASSISGPHTGTSGIEQFFGPGTRLTVL.

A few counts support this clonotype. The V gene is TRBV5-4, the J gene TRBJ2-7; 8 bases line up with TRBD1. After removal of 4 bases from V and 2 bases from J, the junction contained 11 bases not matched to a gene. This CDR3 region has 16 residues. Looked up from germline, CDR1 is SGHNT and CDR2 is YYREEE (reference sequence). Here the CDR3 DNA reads TGTGCCAGCAGCCAAGACTCCCGGACAGGGACCTACGAGCAGTACTTC. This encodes CASSQDSRTGTYEQYF.